This T cell receptor (beta chain) was observed in a study of T cell responses to AZD1222 COVID-19 vaccine. General study points: It was only after the peak T cell response that any repertoires were sampled.

This clone was detected once. What it binds is unknown. At the DNA level, this CDR3 is encoded by other sequences in the same sample as well. J gave up 1 base and V 3 bases, and 6 bases lay outside the gene matches. Looked up from germline, CDR1 is SGHRS and CDR2 is YFSETQ. The CDR3 is 15 residues long. Generated by immunoSEQ multiplex PCR, the TCRdb table keeps only in-frame clones and is missing some. The sample yields 130,000 or so clones, roughly 93% seen once. Analysis merged second doses at about 4 or about 12 weeks. The sequence was obtained from an adult who received the AZD1222 COVID-19 vaccine. The rearrangement joins TRBV5-1 to TRBJ2-7; 8 bases map to TRBD2. Sequences were derived from peripheral blood, sampled 28 days after the second AZD1222 dose. The CDR3 DNA is TGCGCCAGCAGCTCCTCCGGGACTAGATCCTACGAGCAGTACTTC. Translation: CASSSSGTRSYEQYF.